The T cell receptor beta chain described here comes from a study of blood T cells in healthy people across ages. This clonotype occurred a few times. Its antigen is currently unknown. Study-wide points: Estimated diversity across one million T cells was deemed an underestimate.

The J segment lost 4 bases and the V segment lost 4 bases, leaving 3 bases of the junction unmatched. Germline V CDR1 and CDR2: SGHVS, FQNEAQ. The CDR3 extends over 14 amino acids. The second PCR ran roughly 6 to 12 cycles with a sample-barcoded 5' primer and J-beta primers. Every cDNA was tagged by a template-switch adaptor with 12 random nucleotides. TCRdb reprocessed the 5' RACE reads via MiXCR and lists one record per CDR3 protein. The table shows roughly 900,000 distinct CDR3 sequences, with more than 25% occurring only once. The receptor was derived from an elderly woman in good health. The J gene is TRBJ2-1, the V gene TRBV7-8, with 8 nucleotides matching TRBD2. Sequenced: blood. The CDR3 spells CASSSRGGYNEQFF. CDR3 sequence (DNA): TGTGCCAGCAGCTCACGGGGGGGTTACAATGAGCAGTTCTTC.